The 26 T cell receptor beta chains presented below share a single source sample, sequenced in a study of PD-1 blockade in classical Hodgkin lymphoma. Some clones are missing from TCRdb's copy, which holds only in-frame ones; the method was immunoSEQ multiplex PCR. This table has over 20,000 clones, approximately 87% appearing once. Time point defined: newly diagnosed, previously untreated cHL patient sample. From thawed PBMCs, magnetic negative selection was used to isolate the CD8+ T cells. The source material was CD8+ T cells from blood. The receptors shown here come from a human donor with classical Hodgkin lymphoma.

CDR3 bases: TGCAGCGTTGGGACAGTTATGAACACTGAAGCTTTCTTT. As protein: CSVGTVMNTEAFF. The chain employs TRBV29-1 and TRBJ1-1; the D gene is possibly TRBD1 (6 bases). The CDR3 totals 13 residues. Between the trimmed V and J ends, which lost 4 bases and 0 bases, there was a span of 9 bases. Germline values: CDR1 SQVTM, CDR2 ANQGSEA.

This clone was detected once. The chain carries TRBV19 and TRBJ1-2; 7 bases are a match to TRBD1. The CDR3 totals 13 residues. Germline trimming cut 9 bases from V and 4 bases from J; bases unmatched to any gene: 8. Germline CDR1 LNHDA, CDR2 SQIVND (reference sequence). Written as DNA, the CDR3 is TGTGCCAGCCAAATTCAGGGGGGCTATGGCTACACCTTC. Protein product: CASQIQGGYGYTF.

This clone was seen a single time. J is TRBJ2-6 and V is TRBV4-3, with D unresolved. Germline V gives CDR1 LGHNA, CDR2 YSLEER. The CDR3 runs 17 residues. The ends were cut back, 3 bases at V and 0 bases at J, with 12 bases in the middle. CDR3 nucleotide sequence: TGCGCCAGCAGCCATTCTCGCCGGATCTCTGGGGCCAACGTCCTGACTTTC. Protein product: CASSHSRRISGANVLTF.

The V call is TRBV4-3, the J call TRBJ2-7; no reliable D call. Germline V gene lookup returns CDR1 LGHNA and CDR2 YSLEER. The CDR3 has 15 amino acids. V lost 0 bases and J 4 bases, leaving 13 bases between the germline ends. The CDR3 protein is CASSQDYAVIYEQYF. The CDR3 DNA follows: TGCGCCAGCAGCCAAGATTACGCGGTTATTTACGAGCAGTACTTC.

The gene calls are TRBV5-4 and TRBJ2-3, with 9 positions matching TRBD1. V shed 4 bases and J 6 bases; nucleotides not matched to a gene: 18. The CDR3 spans 18 residues. Germline loops: CDR1 SGHNT, CDR2 YYREEE (reference sequence). CDR3 in amino acids: CASSLGTGSLHTRDTQYF. CDR3 coding DNA: TGTGCCAGCAGCCTAGGGACAGGGAGCCTCCACACACGCGATACGCAGTATTTT.

The V call is TRBV5-1, the J call TRBJ2-4; 9 bases are a match to TRBD1. Germline loops: CDR1 SGHRS, CDR2 YFSETQ. V dropped 3 bases and J dropped 2; count of bases not matched to a gene: 9. The CDR3 covers 17 residues. Here the CDR3 reads CASSSVPGQGPKNIQYF. The CDR3 DNA is TGCGCCAGCAGCTCCGTCCCGGGACAGGGCCCCAAAAACATTCAGTACTTC.

The chain couples TRBV5-6 to TRBJ1-4; D not resolved. Germline lookup yields CDR1 SGHDT and CDR2 YYEEEE. The CDR3 loop spans 11 amino acids. Deletions cut 0 bases from V and 7 bases from J, with 1 base between. The CDR3 region is CASSLGEKLFF. The CDR3 DNA follows: TGTGCCAGCAGCTTGGGTGAAAAACTGTTTTTT.

This sequence joins TRBV5-1 and TRBJ1-1; D remains ambiguous. This CDR3 is 13 amino acids long. The germline V gene encodes CDR1 SGHRS and CDR2 YFSETQ. V was clipped by 2 bases and J by 0 bases, with 5 bases between them. CDR3 in amino acids: CASSFSVNTEAFF. Written as DNA, the CDR3 is TGCGCCAGCAGCTTTTCCGTGAACACTGAAGCTTTCTTT.

This chain joins TRBV30 and TRBJ2-1; TRBD2 might be the D (6 bases). Germline assignment: CDR1 GTSNPN and CDR2 SVGIG (reference sequence). Trimming pared 4 bases from V and 0 bases from J, leaving 7 bases between. CDR3 length: 13 amino acids. In nucleotides, the CDR3 is TGTGCCTGGACGCGGGGCTCCTACAATGAGCAGTTCTTC. Its translation: CAWTRGSYNEQFF.

This clone was found once. The chain combines TRBV5-5 with TRBJ2-7, with 10 bases aligning to TRBD2. The trim removed 3 bases at V and 0 bases at J, leaving 3 bases unmatched. CDR3 length: 15 amino acids. CDR1 is SGHKS and CDR2 is YYEKEE in the germline V gene (reference sequence). CDR3 bases: TGTGCCAGCAGCTACGGACTAGCGGACTCCTACGAGCAGTACTTC. Translated: CASSYGLADSYEQYF. The full variable domain, rest sourced from reference TRBV5-5 and TRBJ2-7, is DAGVTQSPTHLIKTRGQQVTLRCSPISGHKSVSWYQQVLGQGPQFIFQYYEKEERGRGNFPDRFSARQFPNYSSELNVNALLLGDSALYLCASSYGLADSYEQYFGPGTRLTVT.

The J gene is TRBJ2-3, the V gene TRBV7-2; tentative D call: TRBD2 (5 bases). This CDR3 region has 13 residues. Trimming took 5 bases from V and 5 from J, leaving 11 bases between them. The germline gives CDR1 SGHTA, CDR2 FQGNSA. The chain's CDR3 is CASSTRRGDTQYF. The DNA of the CDR3 is TGTGCCAGCAGCACCCGCCGGGGAGATACGCAGTATTTT.

V and J are TRBV28 and TRBJ2-1, with 9 bases that match TRBD2. From germline, CDR1 is MDHEN and CDR2 SYDVKM. This CDR3 is built from 15 residues. V was pared by 4 bases and J by 4 bases, with 5 bases of the junction left unmatched. CDR3: CASSSLAGAYNEQFF. The CDR3 bases are TGTGCCAGCAGTTCATTAGCGGGAGCGTACAATGAGCAGTTCTTC.

This clone was detected once. CDR3 bases: TGCGCCAGCAGCCAAGGACCCCGTGGGTCCTACGAGCAGTACTTC. It encodes CASSQGPRGSYEQYF. The chain recombines TRBV4-3 with TRBJ2-5, with D uncertain. TRBJ2-7 matches the DNA end more closely, so the J call is doubtful. Germline V gives CDR1 LGHNA, CDR2 YSLEER. The CDR3 length is 15 residues.

The gene calls are TRBV9 and TRBJ1-2; TRBD1 matches at 8 bases. The length of the CDR3 is 15 residues. Germline-derived CDR1 and CDR2 are SGDLS and YYNGEE. The J segment lost 6 bases and the V segment lost 0 bases, leaving 7 bases of the junction unmatched. CDR3 coding DNA: TGTGCCAGCAGCGTAGGGCCAGGGGGCATTGATGGCTACACCTTC. It yields the protein CASSVGPGGIDGYTF.

The chain carries TRBV19 and TRBJ2-3; 7 nucleotides align to TRBD2. With V trimmed by 4 bases and J by 2 bases, 15 bases remained unmatched. This CDR3 is 18 amino acids long. Germline CDR1 and CDR2: LNHDA and SQIVND (reference sequence). The CDR3 reads CASSTRRGAGDPTDTQYF. CDR3 DNA sequence: TGTGCCAGTAGTACCCGTAGGGGTGCGGGAGACCCCACAGATACGCAGTATTTT.

This clone was observed a single time. This chain connects TRBV7-9 to TRBJ1-2; D unclear. Germline V gives CDR1 SEHNR, CDR2 FQNEAQ (reference sequence). This CDR3 spans 13 amino acids. V shed 1 base and J shed 8 bases, with 11 bases lying between them. The CDR3 is CASSLGGAGGYTF. The CDR3 DNA reads as TGTGCCAGCAGCTTAGGAGGCGCCGGGGGCTACACCTTC.

The rearrangement uses TRBV5-4 and TRBJ2-1; D is possibly TRBD2 (6 bases). With 0 bases removed from V and 7 bases from J, the gap between germline ends came to 23 bases. Germline CDR1 reads SGHNT; CDR2 reads YYREEE (reference sequence). This CDR3 is 18 amino acids long. The DNA for the CDR3 is TGTGCCAGCAGCTTGGGCCCCTTGGGAGCGGGTGGGCGGAATGAGCAGTTCTTC. Translated: CASSLGPLGAGGRNEQFF.

The chain couples TRBV6-1 to TRBJ1-1, with a tentative D call TRBD1 (5 bases). CDR3 length equals 13 residues. V shed 6 bases and J shed 5 bases, with 13 bases lying between them. Germline V lookup: CDR1 MNHNS, CDR2 SASEGT. CDR3 protein: CASSLGVGTEAFF. The CDR3 DNA follows: TGTGCCAGCAGCTTAGGGGTAGGGACTGAAGCTTTCTTT.

Here the CDR3 DNA reads TGTGCCAGCAGCCCCTTGGAGCCGGGACTCCCGGTGACCGGGGAGCTGTTTTTT. Encoded protein: CASSPLEPGLPVTGELFF. The chain has TRBV5-8 and TRBJ2-2, with TRBD2 as a possible D gene (6 bases). In germline, CDR1 is SGHTS, CDR2 YDEGEE. V shed 4 bases and J shed 5 bases, with 24 bases lying between them. The CDR3 has 18 residues.

The V call is TRBV27, the J call TRBJ2-3; D gene uncertain. Looked up from germline, CDR1 is MNHEY and CDR2 is SMNVEV (reference sequence). The V end was cut by 6 bases, the J end by 0 bases, with 7 bases between. The CDR3 consists of 13 residues. The CDR3 DNA follows: TGTGCCAGCAGCCGTCTGAGCACAGATACGCAGTATTTT. Its translation is CASSRLSTDTQYF.

The gene calls are TRBV19 and TRBJ1-1; D gene ambiguous. The CDR3 is 13 amino acids. The germline CDR1 and CDR2 sequences are LNHDA and SQIVND (reference sequence). Trimming left V 5 bases short and J 0 bases short, with 7 bases between. The CDR3: CASSAHMNTEAFF. In DNA form, the CDR3 reads TGTGCCAGTAGTGCGCACATGAACACTGAAGCTTTCTTT.

V usage is TRBV9 and J usage is TRBJ1-2, with D uncertain. V lost 0 bases, J lost 3 bases, and 12 bases lay in between. Per the germline V gene, CDR1 is SGDLS and CDR2 is YYNGEE. CDR3 length: 15 residues. CDR3 sequence reads: CASSVEAGWDYGYTF. For the CDR3, the DNA is TGTGCCAGCAGCGTAGAAGCAGGTTGGGACTATGGCTACACCTTC.

The genes are TRBV4-3 and TRBJ2-7; 11 positions agree with TRBD2. CDR3 length equals 15 residues. Germline CDR1 and CDR2: LGHNA and YSLEER. V lost 1 base and J lost 2; bases outside the gene matches: 1. CDR3 bases: TGCGCCAGCAGCCAAGCACTAGCGGGAGCCTACGAGCAGTACTTC. Its translation is CASSQALAGAYEQYF.

This clone was seen only once. The genes are TRBV7-7 and TRBJ2-7; D is possibly TRBD1 (6 bases). Germline loops: CDR1 SSHAT, CDR2 FNYEAQ (reference sequence). Trimming stripped 4 bases from V and 6 bases from J, with 22 bases between. The CDR3 contains 16 residues. The CDR3 sequence is CASSSNDRPDAFEQYF. CDR3 nucleotides: TGTGCCAGCAGCTCCAACGACAGGCCCGATGCGTTCGAGCAGTACTTC.

The chain employs TRBV2 and TRBJ1-1; no clear D. Germline-derived CDR1 and CDR2 are SNHLY and FYNNEI. V was trimmed by 2 bases and J by 1 base, leaving 14 bases between them. This CDR3 is built from 16 residues. The CDR3 spells CASSELKERRNTEAFF. CDR3 nucleotides: TGTGCCAGCAGTGAACTGAAAGAGAGACGGAACACTGAAGCTTTCTTT.

The chain uses TRBV4-1 and TRBJ1-2; unclear D gene. This CDR3 contains 16 residues. CDR1 and CDR2 (germline): MGHRA, YSYEKL. The V end was cut by 4 bases, the J end by 3 bases, with 18 bases between. The CDR3 region is CASSLVLLTVDYGYTF. For the CDR3, the DNA is TGCGCCAGCAGCCTAGTCCTCCTGACGGTAGACTATGGCTACACCTTC.